This T cell receptor beta chain was identified in a study of cytomegalovirus exposure and HLA in healthy donors. Whole-study results and caveats: Most TCR sequences were rare, but some public TCRs occurred in many donors. It was 150 to 200 TCR beta chains that were listed as cytomegalovirus-associated.

The assay was immunoSEQ multiplex PCR, and TCRdb's table has in-frame clones only and misses some. The top ten hold roughly 0.8% of the sample, which has more than 300,000 clones, roughly 90% seen once. As regards this clone: As yet, its antigen is unknown.

Germline assignment: CDR1 SGDLS and CDR2 YYNGEE. Deletions cut 2 bases from V and 1 base from J, with 12 bases between. This CDR3 has 15 amino acids. The chain joins TRBV9 to TRBJ2-5, with D possibly being TRBD2 (6 bases). The sample consisted of PBMCs. The TCR was taken from a woman between 18 and 29 years old in good health and CMV-seronegative. CDR3 DNA sequence: TGTGCCAGCAGCGTGGCCGGGGGTCTCCAAGAGACCCAGTACTTC. Amino acids: CASSVAGGLQETQYF.